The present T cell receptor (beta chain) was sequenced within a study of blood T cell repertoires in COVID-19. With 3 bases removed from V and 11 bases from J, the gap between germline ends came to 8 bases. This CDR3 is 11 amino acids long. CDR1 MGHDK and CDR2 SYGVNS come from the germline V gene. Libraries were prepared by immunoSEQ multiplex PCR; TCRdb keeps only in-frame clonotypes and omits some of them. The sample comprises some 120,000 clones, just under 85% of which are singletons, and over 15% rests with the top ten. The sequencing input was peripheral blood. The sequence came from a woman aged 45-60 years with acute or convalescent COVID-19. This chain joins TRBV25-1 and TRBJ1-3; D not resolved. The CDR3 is CASSDPSAIYF. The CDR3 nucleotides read TGTGCCAGCAGTGACCCCTCTGCCATATATTTT.